This is a list of T cell receptor beta chains from one sample in a study of shared clonotypes between healthy human individuals. TCRdb's copy holds only in-frame clones and misses some; the assay was immunoSEQ multiplex PCR. Of hundreds of thousands of clones listed, 60% to 85% are singletons. The sample consisted of PBMCs. Receptors originate from a woman in her 40s in good health. Some clones in this sample may be carry-over from other donors' samples. CDR3s include the opening cysteine and the closing phenylalanine or tryptophan. A D gene is named only where the DNA matches it firmly. Some rows have no size entry. The others give once, few or many, or a class for an expanded clone.

V	size	J	D	DNA	CDR3
TRBV28	NA	TRBJ2-5	TRBD1	TGTGCCAGCAGTCCAATTTACGACTCAAGGGGGCGGTTAGAGACCCAGTACTTC	CASSPIYDSRGRLETQYF
TRBV7-8	NA	TRBJ2-7	TRBD2	TGTGCCAGCAGCTTACTAGCGGGAAACGAGCAGTACTTC	CASSLLAGNEQYF
TRBV5-1	NA	TRBJ1-2	TRBD1	TGCGCCAGCAGCTTGGGGACAGGGGATGGCTACACCTTC	CASSLGTGDGYTF
TRBV11-2	NA	TRBJ2-7	NA	TGTGCCAGCAGCTTAAGTCCGGGGGCTACCAACGAGCAGTACTTC	CASSLSPGATNEQYF
TRBV27	NA	TRBJ1-2	NA	TGTGCCAGCAGTTTATCACAGGGTCGAGCTTTATATGGCTACACCTTC	CASSLSQGRALYGYTF
TRBV7-6	NA	TRBJ2-7	TRBD2	TGTGCCAGCAGCCAACCAACCGGGACTAGAGGATACGAGCAGTACTTC	CASSQPTGTRGYEQYF
TRBV5-6	NA	TRBJ2-3	TRBD1	TGTGCCAGCAGCTTTGGGGACAGGTTCACAGATACGCAGTATTTT	CASSFGDRFTDTQYF
TRBV6-1	NA	TRBJ2-6	NA	TGTGCCAGCAGTGAATCGGACTTCTCTGGGGTCAACGTCCTGACTTTC	CASSESDFSGVNVLTF
TRBV7-6	NA	TRBJ1-6	NA	TGTACCAGCAGCTCGACGGCCCAAAGGAATTCACCCCTCCACTTT	CTSSSTAQRNSPLHF
TRBV5-6	NA	TRBJ2-7	NA	TGTGCCAGCAGCTTCGCTCCAATCTACGAGCAGTACTTC	CASSFAPIYEQYF
TRBV7-2	few	TRBJ2-7	NA	TGTGCCAGCAGCTTACAAAAGGAGTCCTACGAGCAGTACTTC	CASSLQKESYEQYF
TRBV5-1	NA	TRBJ2-1	NA	TGCGCCAGCAGCGCCGACCCTCGGGGGGCCAATGAGCAGTTCTTC	CASSADPRGANEQFF
TRBV4-1	few	TRBJ2-6	NA	TGCGCCAGCAGAGAACCACAAAGTCGGGCCAACGTCCTGACTTTC	CASREPQSRANVLTF
TRBV28	NA	TRBJ2-7	NA	TGTGCCAGCACCCCAGCTCTGGCAACCTACGAGCAGTACTTC	CASTPALATYEQYF
TRBV7-2	NA	TRBJ2-7	NA	TGTGCCAGCAGCCGCCCGGGCAGTCTCTACGAGCAGTACTTC	CASSRPGSLYEQYF
TRBV5-1	NA	TRBJ2-1	NA	TGCGCCAGCAGCTTGGACAGGGCCTACAATGAGCAGTTCTTC	CASSLDRAYNEQFF
TRBV6-6	once	TRBJ1-5	NA	TGTGCCAGCGTCGGCGCCTTGAGCAATCAGCCCCAGCATTTT	CASVGALSNQPQHF
TRBV18	NA	TRBJ1-4	NA	TGTGCCAGCTCACGACAGAGTAATGAAAAACTGTTTTTT	CASSRQSNEKLFF
TRBV28	NA	TRBJ2-7	TRBD2	TGTGCCAGCAGGGTTAGGCTAGCGGGAGCGTCACAGTACTTC	CASRVRLAGASQYF
TRBV19	NA	TRBJ2-7	TRBD2	TGTGCCAGTAGCCCTAGCGGGAAGTACGAGCAGTACTTC	CASSPSGKYEQYF
TRBV7-9	once	TRBJ2-7	TRBD2	TGTGCCAGCAGCCAGACTAGCGGGAGGGCTGCCGAGCAGTACTTC	CASSQTSGRAAEQYF
TRBV19	NA	TRBJ2-1	TRBD2	TGTGCCAGTAGTATAACGGGCGGGCTAGCGGGCGTCAATGAGCAGTTCTTC	CASSITGGLAGVNEQFF
TRBV28	once	TRBJ1-6	NA	TGTGCCAGCAGTTTAATCGGGTTGGATTCACCCCTCCACTTT	CASSLIGLDSPLHF
TRBV5-1	NA	TRBJ2-2	TRBD2	TGCGCCAGCAGCTTTGGACTAGCGGGAGTGACCGGGGAGCTGTTTTTT	CASSFGLAGVTGELFF
TRBV5-6	NA	TRBJ2-7	TRBD2	TGTGCCAGCAGCTCTCGACACAATATCTTAGCGGGAGGGCCTCGCGAGCAGTACTTC	CASSSRHNILAGGPREQYF
TRBV4-1	once	TRBJ1-2	NA	TGCGCCAGCAGCCAAGATCTTAAGGCAGCTTACTATGGCTACACCTTC	CASSQDLKAAYYGYTF
TRBV7-6	few	TRBJ2-1	TRBD2	TGTGCCAGCAGCACGCTAGCGGGAGCGGTTGAGCAGTTCTTC	CASSTLAGAVEQFF
TRBV5-1	many	TRBJ2-2	TRBD2	TGCGCCAGCAGCTTGGCACTACTAGCGGGAGGCCAGAACACCGGGGAGCTGTTTTTT	CASSLALLAGGQNTGELFF
TRBV10-1	NA	TRBJ2-2	NA	TGCGCCAGCAGTGATCCGTCCGCGGCCGGGGAGCTGTTTTTT	CASSDPSAAGELFF
TRBV5-1	NA	TRBJ2-7	TRBD1	TGCGCCAGCAGCGAGGGACAGGGGATTTCGGACGAGCAGTACTTC	CASSEGQGISDEQYF
TRBV20-1	once	TRBJ2-1	NA	TGCAGTGCTAGACCGCGGGGTGAGCAGTTCTTC	CSARPRGEQFF
TRBV2	NA	TRBJ2-6	TRBD1	TGTGCCAGCTCCCCGAGGGACAGGGTCTCTGGGGCCAACGTCCTGACTTTC	CASSPRDRVSGANVLTF
TRBV18	NA	TRBJ2-1	NA	TGTGCCAGCTCACCATCTAGAGACAATGAGCAGTTCTTC	CASSPSRDNEQFF
TRBV2	NA	TRBJ1-4	NA	TGTGCCAGCAGGGGGAGGGATCTGGGTGAAAAACTGTTTTTT	CASRGRDLGEKLFF
TRBV2	many	TRBJ2-3	TRBD2	TGTGCCAGCAGTGCCGGGACTAGCGGGAGTTGGGCAGATACGCAGTATTTT	CASSAGTSGSWADTQYF
TRBV6-1	NA	TRBJ2-7	NA	TGTGCCAGCAGTGATCTCCGGGATTTCGTCTCCTACGAGCAGTACTTC	CASSDLRDFVSYEQYF
TRBV28	NA	TRBJ2-1	NA	TGTGCCAGCATAGCAGGATCCTACAATGAGCAGTTCTTC	CASIAGSYNEQFF
TRBV6-5	once	TRBJ2-7	NA	TGTGCCAGCAGTTCAACAGGGTTCACCTACGAGCAGTACTTC	CASSSTGFTYEQYF
TRBV19	once	TRBJ2-7	TRBD1	TGTGCCAGTAGTCCGGGACAGGGGGCGAGATACGAGCAGTACTTC	CASSPGQGARYEQYF
TRBV7-8	once	TRBJ2-2	NA	TGTGCCAGCAGGAGAAACAGGAACACCGGGGAGCTGTTTTTT	CASRRNRNTGELFF
TRBV28	NA	TRBJ2-7	NA	TGTGCCAGCAGTTTAAGGATTTTCTACGAGCAGTACTTC	CASSLRIFYEQYF
TRBV2	few	TRBJ1-1	NA	TGTGCCAGCAGTGAGGGTATGAACACTGAAGCTTTCTTT	CASSEGMNTEAFF
TRBV27	NA	TRBJ2-7	NA	TGTGCCAGCAGTTTATCGAACTTCTACGAGCAGTACTTC	CASSLSNFYEQYF
TRBV2	few	TRBJ1-1	NA	TGTGCCAGCAACGAAGGGAACACTGAAGCTTTCTTT	CASNEGNTEAFF
TRBV7-9	once	TRBJ2-3	TRBD2	TGTGCCAGCAGCTTACCTAGCGGGAGATCTCCCACAGATACGCAGTATTTT	CASSLPSGRSPTDTQYF
TRBV27	NA	TRBJ1-4	TRBD1	TGTGCCAGCAGATATACGGACAGGGTGAATGAAAAACTGTTTTTT	CASRYTDRVNEKLFF
TRBV7-3	NA	TRBJ1-1	NA	TGTGCCAGCAGCGATCTGGGGGAGAACACTGAAGCTTTCTTT	CASSDLGENTEAFF
TRBV27	once	TRBJ1-1	NA	TGTGCCAGCACTGATCGGGGGCTGAACACTGAAGCTTTCTTT	CASTDRGLNTEAFF
TRBV11-1	NA	TRBJ2-1	NA	TGTGCCAGCAGCCGAACAGGGAGGTCCGGCAGTGAGCAGTTCTTC	CASSRTGRSGSEQFF
TRBV5-1	NA	TRBJ1-1	TRBD1	TGCGCCAGCAGCACCCGGACAGGAAGTCTCACTGAAGCTTTCTTT	CASSTRTGSLTEAFF